These T cell receptor beta chains were read from a single sample in a study of cytomegalovirus exposure and HLA in healthy donors. The assay was immunoSEQ multiplex PCR, and TCRdb's table has in-frame clones only and misses some. The sample has 35,000 to 50,000 clones, approximately 80% seen once; the top ten hold roughly 1.3%. The sample was PBMCs. The source of these receptors is a man aged 25-45 years in good health and CMV-seronegative. CDR3s include the opening cysteine and the closing phenylalanine or tryptophan. The order of the fields is J gene, clone size, CDR3 length, D gene, V gene, CDR3 protein, CDR3 DNA. The D gene is left open where the match is weak. Clone sizes are given selectively: once, few, many, or a class where the clone is expanded.

j_call: TRBJ2-4; clone_size: .; cdr3_length: 15; d_call: .; v_call: TRBV7-3; cdr3_aa: CASSSTTGAKNIQYF; cdr3_nt: TGTGCCAGCAGCTCAACGACAGGAGCCAAAAACATTCAGTACTTC
j_call: TRBJ2-5; clone_size: few; cdr3_length: 17; d_call: .; v_call: TRBV4-1; cdr3_aa: CASSVQVPSRGGETQYF; cdr3_nt: TGCGCCAGCAGCGTCCAGGTCCCCTCTAGGGGGGGGGAGACCCAGTACTTC
j_call: TRBJ1-5; clone_size: .; cdr3_length: 16; d_call: .; v_call: TRBV7-2; cdr3_aa: CASSLAGAYSNQPQHF; cdr3_nt: TGTGCCAGCAGCTTAGCAGGAGCTTATAGCAATCAGCCCCAGCATTTT
j_call: TRBJ2-7; clone_size: .; cdr3_length: 16; d_call: TRBD1; v_call: TRBV6-6; cdr3_aa: CASSYSGQGASYEQYF; cdr3_nt: TGTGCCAGCAGTTACTCGGGGCAGGGGGCCTCGTACGAGCAGTACTTC
j_call: TRBJ2-1; clone_size: .; cdr3_length: 15; d_call: .; v_call: TRBV9; cdr3_aa: CTSSQSGSSYNEQFF; cdr3_nt: TGTACCAGCAGTCAAAGCGGAAGCTCCTACAATGAGCAGTTCTTC
j_call: TRBJ2-3; clone_size: .; cdr3_length: 16; d_call: .; v_call: TRBV7-9; cdr3_aa: CATAGGTGLSTDTQYF; cdr3_nt: TGTGCCACCGCTGGGGGCACCGGCTTAAGCACAGATACGCAGTATTTT
j_call: TRBJ2-5; clone_size: few; cdr3_length: 17; d_call: TRBD2; v_call: TRBV14; cdr3_aa: CASSPGTSGSHRETQYF; cdr3_nt: TGTGCCAGCAGCCCTGGGACTAGCGGGAGCCATCGAGAGACCCAGTACTTC
j_call: TRBJ1-1; clone_size: .; cdr3_length: 17; d_call: TRBD1; v_call: TRBV4-2; cdr3_aa: CASSQDLDRGGNTEAFF; cdr3_nt: TGTGCCAGCAGCCAGGACCTCGACAGGGGGGGGAACACTGAAGCTTTCTTT
j_call: TRBJ1-2; clone_size: .; cdr3_length: 13; d_call: .; v_call: TRBV19; cdr3_aa: CASSIGRIYGYTF; cdr3_nt: TGTGCCAGTAGTATAGGCAGGATCTATGGCTACACCTTC
j_call: TRBJ2-7; clone_size: .; cdr3_length: 14; d_call: TRBD2; v_call: TRBV19; cdr3_aa: CASSPREASYEQYF; cdr3_nt: TGTGCCAGTAGTCCACGGGAGGCCTCCTACGAGCAGTACTTC
j_call: TRBJ2-1; clone_size: .; cdr3_length: 15; d_call: TRBD1; v_call: TRBV6-6; cdr3_aa: CASSYVEGADNEQFF; cdr3_nt: TGTGCCAGCAGTTACGTCGAGGGGGCGGACAATGAGCAGTTCTTC
j_call: TRBJ1-4; clone_size: .; cdr3_length: 14; d_call: TRBD1; v_call: TRBV11-2; cdr3_aa: CASSRDRGSEKLFF; cdr3_nt: TGTGCCAGCAGCCGAGACAGGGGGAGTGAAAAACTGTTTTTT
j_call: TRBJ1-3; clone_size: .; cdr3_length: 15; d_call: .; v_call: TRBV28; cdr3_aa: CASSLGGFSGNTIYF; cdr3_nt: TGTGCCAGCAGTTTGGGGGGGTTCTCTGGAAACACCATATATTTT
j_call: TRBJ1-1; clone_size: .; cdr3_length: 13; d_call: .; v_call: TRBV5-8; cdr3_aa: CASSPGGEVTTFF; cdr3_nt: TGTGCCAGCAGCCCGGGGGGGGAGGTTACGACTTTCTTT
j_call: TRBJ1-2; clone_size: .; cdr3_length: 12; d_call: .; v_call: TRBV19; cdr3_aa: CASSRHLYGYTF; cdr3_nt: TGTGCCAGTAGTAGACACCTCTATGGCTACACCTTC
j_call: TRBJ1-1; clone_size: .; cdr3_length: 14; d_call: .; v_call: TRBV30; cdr3_aa: CAWSVGGFNTEAFF; cdr3_nt: TGTGCCTGGAGTGTGGGGGGATTTAACACTGAAGCTTTCTTT
j_call: TRBJ2-1; clone_size: few; cdr3_length: 18; d_call: TRBD2; v_call: TRBV7-9; cdr3_aa: CASSLPFRLAGVRNEQFF; cdr3_nt: TGTGCCAGCAGCTTACCGTTCAGACTAGCGGGAGTAAGGAATGAGCAGTTCTTC
j_call: TRBJ2-5; clone_size: .; cdr3_length: 13; d_call: .; v_call: TRBV28; cdr3_aa: CASSFKGRETQYF; cdr3_nt: TGTGCCAGCAGTTTTAAAGGGAGAGAGACCCAGTACTTC
j_call: TRBJ2-7; clone_size: .; cdr3_length: 14; d_call: TRBD1; v_call: TRBV5-5; cdr3_aa: CASTQLGQGYEQYF; cdr3_nt: TGTGCCAGCACCCAATTAGGACAGGGCTACGAGCAGTACTTC
j_call: TRBJ2-7; clone_size: .; cdr3_length: 14; d_call: .; v_call: TRBV2; cdr3_aa: CASRKGGRSYEQYF; cdr3_nt: TGTGCCAGCAGGAAGGGGGGGCGATCCTACGAGCAGTACTTC
j_call: TRBJ1-2; clone_size: .; cdr3_length: 14; d_call: .; v_call: TRBV5-6; cdr3_aa: CASSLDRVDYGYTF; cdr3_nt: TGTGCCAGCAGCTTGGACAGGGTTGACTATGGCTACACCTTC
j_call: TRBJ2-3; clone_size: few; cdr3_length: 15; d_call: .; v_call: TRBV7-2; cdr3_aa: CASSLDAVTTDTQYF; cdr3_nt: TGTGCCAGCAGCTTAGACGCGGTGACCACAGATACGCAGTATTTT
j_call: TRBJ1-2; clone_size: .; cdr3_length: 15; d_call: TRBD1; v_call: TRBV7-9; cdr3_aa: CASSSPGDRTYGYTF; cdr3_nt: TGTGCCAGCAGCTCCCCGGGGGACAGAACCTATGGCTACACCTTC
j_call: TRBJ1-1; clone_size: medium-sized; cdr3_length: 12; d_call: TRBD1; v_call: TRBV5-4; cdr3_aa: CASSLVGTGAFF; cdr3_nt: TGTGCCAGCAGCTTGGTCGGGACAGGAGCTTTCTTT
j_call: TRBJ1-5; clone_size: .; cdr3_length: 17; d_call: .; v_call: TRBV18; cdr3_aa: CASSLTGGSNSNQPQHF; cdr3_nt: TGTGCCAGCTCACTAACAGGTGGATCTAACAGCAATCAGCCCCAGCATTTT
j_call: TRBJ2-4; clone_size: .; cdr3_length: 12; d_call: .; v_call: TRBV28; cdr3_aa: CASSSSSDYLDF; cdr3_nt: TGCGCCAGCAGTTCCTCCTCGGACTATCTAGACTTC
j_call: TRBJ2-1; clone_size: .; cdr3_length: 15; d_call: TRBD2; v_call: TRBV11-2; cdr3_aa: CASSLRAGAGNEQFF; cdr3_nt: TGTGCCAGCAGCCTACGAGCGGGAGCGGGGAATGAGCAGTTCTTC
j_call: TRBJ2-1; clone_size: .; cdr3_length: 15; d_call: .; v_call: TRBV6-5; cdr3_aa: CASSRNSGTYNEQFF; cdr3_nt: TGTGCCAGCAGTCGGAATAGCGGTACCTACAATGAGCAGTTCTTC
j_call: TRBJ2-7; clone_size: .; cdr3_length: 12; d_call: .; v_call: TRBV7-2; cdr3_aa: CASSPRSYEQYF; cdr3_nt: TGTGCCAGCAGCCCGCGCTCCTACGAGCAGTACTTC
j_call: TRBJ2-7; clone_size: .; cdr3_length: 15; d_call: TRBD1; v_call: TRBV9; cdr3_aa: CASSVEDRGGYEQYF; cdr3_nt: TGTGCCAGCAGCGTAGAAGACAGGGGGGGATACGAGCAGTACTTC
j_call: TRBJ1-1; clone_size: .; cdr3_length: 15; d_call: TRBD1; v_call: TRBV5-1; cdr3_aa: CASSLLQGADTEAFF; cdr3_nt: TGCGCCAGCAGCTTGCTACAGGGGGCGGACACTGAAGCTTTCTTT
j_call: TRBJ2-1; clone_size: few; cdr3_length: 19; d_call: TRBD2; v_call: TRBV30; cdr3_aa: CAWSVGGTSVLGDYNEQFF; cdr3_nt: TGTGCCTGGAGTGTAGGGGGGACTAGCGTCTTGGGGGACTACAATGAGCAGTTCTTC
j_call: TRBJ1-2; clone_size: .; cdr3_length: 14; d_call: TRBD1; v_call: TRBV6-1; cdr3_aa: CASSLTGVVYGYTF; cdr3_nt: TGTGCCAGCAGTCTGACAGGGGTTGTCTATGGCTACACCTTC
j_call: TRBJ1-2; clone_size: .; cdr3_length: 13; d_call: .; v_call: TRBV28; cdr3_aa: CASGGRGNYGYTF; cdr3_nt: TGTGCCAGTGGGGGGAGGGGTAACTATGGCTACACCTTC
j_call: TRBJ1-5; clone_size: few; cdr3_length: 16; d_call: .; v_call: TRBV4-3; cdr3_aa: CASSLHRGGGNQPQHF; cdr3_nt: TGCGCCAGCAGCCTACATCGAGGCGGTGGCAATCAGCCCCAGCATTTT